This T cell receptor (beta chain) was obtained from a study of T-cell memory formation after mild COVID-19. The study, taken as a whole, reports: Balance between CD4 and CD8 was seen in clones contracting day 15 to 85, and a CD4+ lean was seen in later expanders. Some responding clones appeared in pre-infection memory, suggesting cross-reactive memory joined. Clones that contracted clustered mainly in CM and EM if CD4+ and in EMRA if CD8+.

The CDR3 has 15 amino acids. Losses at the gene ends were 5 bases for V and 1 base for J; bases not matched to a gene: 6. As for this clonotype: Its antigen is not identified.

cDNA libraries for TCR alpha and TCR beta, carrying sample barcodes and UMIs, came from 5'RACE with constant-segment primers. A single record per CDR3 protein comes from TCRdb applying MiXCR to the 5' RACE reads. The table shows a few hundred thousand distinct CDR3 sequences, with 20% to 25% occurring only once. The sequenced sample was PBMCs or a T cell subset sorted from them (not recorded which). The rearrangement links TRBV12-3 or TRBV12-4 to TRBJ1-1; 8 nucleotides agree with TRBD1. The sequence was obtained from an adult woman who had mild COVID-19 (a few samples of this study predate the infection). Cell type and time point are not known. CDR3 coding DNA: TGTGCCAGCAGTGTGGCTGGGACAGGGAACACTGAAGCTTTCTTT. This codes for CASSVAGTGNTEAFF.